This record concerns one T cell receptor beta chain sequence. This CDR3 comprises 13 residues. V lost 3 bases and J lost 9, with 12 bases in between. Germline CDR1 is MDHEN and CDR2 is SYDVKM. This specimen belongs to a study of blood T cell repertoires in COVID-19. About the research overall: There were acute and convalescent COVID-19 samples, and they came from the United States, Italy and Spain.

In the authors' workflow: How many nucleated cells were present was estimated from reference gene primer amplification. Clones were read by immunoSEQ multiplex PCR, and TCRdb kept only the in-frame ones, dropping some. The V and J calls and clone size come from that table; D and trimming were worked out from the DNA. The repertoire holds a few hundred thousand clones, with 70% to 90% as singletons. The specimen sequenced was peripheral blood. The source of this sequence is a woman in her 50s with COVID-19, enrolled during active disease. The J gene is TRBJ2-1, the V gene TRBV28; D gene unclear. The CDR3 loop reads CASSFGRLAEQFF. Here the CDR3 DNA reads TGTGCCAGCAGTTTTGGCAGGCTTGCTGAGCAGTTCTTC. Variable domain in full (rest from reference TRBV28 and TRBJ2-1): DVKVTQSSRYLVKRTGEKVFLECVQDMDHENMFWYRQDPGLGLRLIYFSYDVKMKEKGDIPEGYSVSREKKERFSLILESASTNQTSMYLCASSFGRLAEQFFGPGTRLTVL.